This T cell receptor beta chain was observed in a study of blood T cell repertoires in COVID-19 (dated by TCRdb to the early 2020s). A note on the overall study: Samples from collaborators originated in the United States, Italy and Spain and spanned both the acute and convalescent phases of COVID-19. The prospective study material was composed of cDNA or gDNA derived from T cells, B-cell-depleted T cells, or PBMCs. The dataset comprised deeply sampled blood TCRbeta repertoires from subjects exposed to, actively infected with, or recovered from COVID-19. The repertoires were released in a freely available public database intended as a resource for research on the immune response to SARS-CoV-2. The samples were drawn from two sources: the first 160 participants of the ongoing ImmuneRACE study, and over 1,000 subjects contributed by 6 global collaborators. The sample metadata nearly always contained a de-identified subject ID, COVID-19 status, age in years and sex. HLA class I and class II types, where available, came from metadata supplied by the sample provider rather than from assay-based typing.

This clone was picked up one time. What this receptor recognizes is not known. Base qualities are not provided; no much larger clone lies one nucleotide away. The germline V end is reduced by 2 bases and the J end by 7 bases; junction bases left unmatched: 13. CDR1 SNHLY and CDR2 FYNNEI are derived from the germline V gene. The CDR3 spans 18 residues, from the cysteine through the phenylalanine. This entry keeps only the CDR3 DNA: 54 bases, framed from base 1. Broader findings and caveats from the paper: The amount of clinical and demographic metadata varied by source and participant and was provided uncurated.

TCRbeta CDR3 regions were amplified from genomic DNA by means of the immunoSEQ Assay, a bias-controlled multiplex PCR. The paper's data handling went like this. The number of nucleated cells in each sample was estimated from the amplification of reference gene primers within the assay. To quantify the absolute abundance of each unique TCRbeta CDR3 rearrangement, sequence reads were collapsed and filtered. For each sample, productive Simpson clonality was calculated as the square root of Simpson's diversity index across productive rearrangements. The table comes from immuneACCESS by way of TCRdb, which keeps in-frame sequences with V and J called. Part of the clones is missing from these tables; in studies checked, under half for an unresolved V gene and the rest for unknown reasons. The V and J calls and clone size were taken over from that table, and D and trimming were inferred from the DNA. This sample has about 240,000 clones in its table, and approximately 86% of those were observed once. The ten largest make up approximately 2.4% of the sample.

In the prospective study, participants were 18 to 89 years old, resided in about two dozen geographic areas of the United States, and were enrolled through a virtual design. To assign participants to cohorts, the prospective study relied on clinical history that participants themselves reported in a screening survey and a study questionnaire. In the prospective study, mobile phlebotomists collected whole blood, serum and a nasopharyngeal or oropharyngeal swab from each participant. Participants in the prospective study had the option to provide additional blood draws and questionnaires over an approximately 2-month period. Blood samples from the prospective study were shipped frozen or at room temperature prior to DNA extraction.

The material sequenced was PBMCs or T cells enriched from blood (not recorded which). Recombination linked TRBV2 to TRBJ1-4, with 10 bases matching TRBD1. This TCR was sampled from a woman aged 30 to 39 with acute COVID-19. The CDR3 sequence is CASSEWVPGTGVGEKLFF. The nucleotides read TGTGCCAGCAGTGAATGGGTTCCCGGGACAGGGGTAGGTGAAAAACTGTTTTTT.